This record looks at one T cell receptor beta chain sequence and its context. The record originates from a study of blood T cell repertoires in COVID-19. Study in general: COVID-19 samples from acute and convalescent phases originated in the United States, Italy and Spain. T cells, B-cell-depleted T cells, or PBMCs provided the cDNA or gDNA that served as material.

CDR3 length: 15 residues. V trimming: 4 bases; J trimming: 10 bases; junction bases outside the gene matches: 10. Germline values: CDR1 SGHTA, CDR2 FQGNSA. Source study methods: The assay estimated nucleated cells by amplifying reference gene primers. Measured with immunoSEQ multiplex PCR; TCRdb has only the in-frame clones, and not every one. From that table come the V and J calls and clone size; the DNA was used to work out D and trimming. The table has about 100,000 clones, approximately 84% seen once. This chain uses TRBV7-2 with TRBJ1-4, with TRBD1 matching over 9 bases. The sequence was collected from a woman aged 55-70 years with acute or convalescent COVID-19. Sequenced: peripheral blood. The CDR3 loop reads CASSSTGGRVGKLFF. The CDR3 DNA reads TGTGCCAGCAGCTCCACAGGGGGCAGGGTAGGAAAACTGTTTTTT.